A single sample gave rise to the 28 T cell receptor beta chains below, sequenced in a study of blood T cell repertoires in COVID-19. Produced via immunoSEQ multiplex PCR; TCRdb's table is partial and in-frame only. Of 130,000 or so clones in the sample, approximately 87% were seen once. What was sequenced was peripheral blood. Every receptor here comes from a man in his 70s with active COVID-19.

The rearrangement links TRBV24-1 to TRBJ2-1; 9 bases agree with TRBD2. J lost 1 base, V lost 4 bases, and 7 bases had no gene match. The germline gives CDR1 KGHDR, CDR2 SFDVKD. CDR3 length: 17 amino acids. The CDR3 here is CATSDPTSGASYNEQFF. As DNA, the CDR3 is TGTGCCACCAGTGACCCGACTAGCGGTGCGTCCTACAATGAGCAGTTCTTC.

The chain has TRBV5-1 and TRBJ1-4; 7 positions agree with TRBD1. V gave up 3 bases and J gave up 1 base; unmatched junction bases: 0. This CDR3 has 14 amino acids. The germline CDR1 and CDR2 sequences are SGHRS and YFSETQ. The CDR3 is CASSSGGTNEKLFF. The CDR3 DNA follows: TGCGCCAGCAGCTCAGGGGGAACTAATGAAAAACTGTTTTTT.

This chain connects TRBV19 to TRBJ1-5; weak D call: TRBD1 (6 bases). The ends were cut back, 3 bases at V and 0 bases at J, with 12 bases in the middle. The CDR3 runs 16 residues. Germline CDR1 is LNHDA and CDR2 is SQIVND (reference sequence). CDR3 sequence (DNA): TGTGCCAGTAGTATCAGGACAGCTTATAGCAATCAGCCCCAGCATTTT. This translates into CASSIRTAYSNQPQHF.

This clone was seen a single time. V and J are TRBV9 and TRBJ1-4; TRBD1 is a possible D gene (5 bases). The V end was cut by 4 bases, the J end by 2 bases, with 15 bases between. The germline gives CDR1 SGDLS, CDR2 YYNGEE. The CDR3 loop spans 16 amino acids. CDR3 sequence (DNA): TGTGCCAGCAGCCCTACCGTGGGGCGTACTAATGAAAAACTGTTTTTT. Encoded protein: CASSPTVGRTNEKLFF.

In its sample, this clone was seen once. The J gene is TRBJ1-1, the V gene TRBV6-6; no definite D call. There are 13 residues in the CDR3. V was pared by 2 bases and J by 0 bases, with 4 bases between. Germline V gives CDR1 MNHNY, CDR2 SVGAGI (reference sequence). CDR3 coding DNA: TGTGCCAGCAGTTACCCGGTGAACACTGAAGCTTTCTTT. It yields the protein CASSYPVNTEAFF.

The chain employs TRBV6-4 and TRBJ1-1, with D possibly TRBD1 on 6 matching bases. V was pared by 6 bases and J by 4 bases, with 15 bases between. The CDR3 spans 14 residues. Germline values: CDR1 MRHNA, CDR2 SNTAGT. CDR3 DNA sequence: TGTGCCAGCAGAACTCAGGCGGGGGCCACTGAAGCTTTCTTT. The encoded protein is CASRTQAGATEAFF.

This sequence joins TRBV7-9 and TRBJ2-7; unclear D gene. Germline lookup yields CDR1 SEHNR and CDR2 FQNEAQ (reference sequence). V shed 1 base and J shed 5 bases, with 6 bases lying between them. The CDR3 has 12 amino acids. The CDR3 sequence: CASSLGGDEQYF. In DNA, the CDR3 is TGTGCCAGCAGCTTAGGAGGAGACGAGCAGTACTTC.

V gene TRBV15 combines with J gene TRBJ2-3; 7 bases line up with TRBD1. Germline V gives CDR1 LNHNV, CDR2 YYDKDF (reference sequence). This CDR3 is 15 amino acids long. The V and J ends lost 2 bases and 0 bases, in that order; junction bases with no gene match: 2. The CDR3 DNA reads TGTGCCACCAGCAGACAGACAGGGAGCACAGATACGCAGTATTTT. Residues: CATSRQTGSTDTQYF.

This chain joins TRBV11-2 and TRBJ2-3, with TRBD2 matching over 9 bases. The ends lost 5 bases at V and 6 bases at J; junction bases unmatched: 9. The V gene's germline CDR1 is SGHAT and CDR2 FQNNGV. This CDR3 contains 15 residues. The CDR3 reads CASSANSGRADTQYF. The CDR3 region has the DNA TGTGCCAGCAGCGCCAATAGCGGGAGAGCGGATACGCAGTATTTT.

CDR3: CASSQGLAGASVAQDTQYF. In nucleotides, the CDR3 is TGCGCCAGCAGCCAGGGACTAGCGGGAGCCTCGGTCGCTCAAGATACGCAGTATTTT. The genes are TRBV4-1 and TRBJ2-3; 14 bases line up with TRBD2. The V gene's germline CDR1 is MGHRA and CDR2 YSYEKL. The V and J ends lost 3 bases and 5 bases, in that order; junction bases with no gene match: 13. The CDR3 has 19 amino acids.

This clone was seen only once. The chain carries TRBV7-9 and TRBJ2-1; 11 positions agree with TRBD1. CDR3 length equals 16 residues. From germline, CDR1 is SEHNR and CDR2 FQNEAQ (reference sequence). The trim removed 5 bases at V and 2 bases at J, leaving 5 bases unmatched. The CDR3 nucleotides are TGTGCCAGCAGCGGGGACAGGGGGAGGACCTACAATGAGCAGTTCTTC. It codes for CASSGDRGRTYNEQFF. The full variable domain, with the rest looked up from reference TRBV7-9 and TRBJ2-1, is DTGVSQNPRHKITKRGQNVTFRCDPISEHNRLYWYRQTLGQGPEFLTYFQNEAQLEKSRLLSDRFSAERPKGSFSTLEIQRTEQGDSAMYLCASSGDRGRTYNEQFFGPGTRLTVL.

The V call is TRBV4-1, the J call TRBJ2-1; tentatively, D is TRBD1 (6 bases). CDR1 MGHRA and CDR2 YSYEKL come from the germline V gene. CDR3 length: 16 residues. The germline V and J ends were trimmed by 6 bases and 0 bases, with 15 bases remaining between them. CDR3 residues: CASRPFQGSSYNEQFF. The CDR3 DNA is TGCGCCAGCAGACCCTTTCAGGGGAGCTCCTACAATGAGCAGTTCTTC.

The CDR3 reads CASSLLGGLTDTQYF. The CDR3 nucleotides are TGCGCCAGCAGCTTGTTGGGGGGGCTCACAGATACGCAGTATTTT. The chain links TRBV5-1 to TRBJ2-3; the D gene is possibly TRBD2 (7 bases). Germline V CDR1 and CDR2: SGHRS, YFSETQ. The CDR3 is made up of 15 amino acids. V shed 1 base and J shed 2 bases, with 11 bases lying between them. The full variable domain, rest sourced from reference TRBV5-1 and TRBJ2-3, is KAGVTQTPRYLIKTRGQQVTLSCSPISGHRSVSWYQQTPGQGLQFLFEYFSETQRNKGNFPGRFSGRQFSNSRSEMNVSTLELGDSALYLCASSLLGGLTDTQYFGPGTRLTVL.

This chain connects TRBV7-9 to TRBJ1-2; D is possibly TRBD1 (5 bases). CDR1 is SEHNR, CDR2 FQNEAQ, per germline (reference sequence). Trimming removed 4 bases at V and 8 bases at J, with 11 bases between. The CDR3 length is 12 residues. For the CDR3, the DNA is TGTGCCAGCAGCTCGGGGGGAAGGGGCTACACCTTC. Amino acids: CASSSGGRGYTF. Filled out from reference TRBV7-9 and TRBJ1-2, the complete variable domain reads DTGVSQNPRHKITKRGQNVTFRCDPISEHNRLYWYRQTLGQGPEFLTYFQNEAQLEKSRLLSDRFSAERPKGSFSTLEIQRTEQGDSAMYLCASSSGGRGYTFGSGTRLTVV.

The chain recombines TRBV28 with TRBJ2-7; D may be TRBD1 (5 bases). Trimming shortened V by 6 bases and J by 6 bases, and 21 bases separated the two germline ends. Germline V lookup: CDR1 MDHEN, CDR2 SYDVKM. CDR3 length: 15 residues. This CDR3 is CASRPQTETSREQYF. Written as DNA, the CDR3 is TGTGCCAGCAGGCCTCAGACAGAGACATCTCGCGAGCAGTACTTC.

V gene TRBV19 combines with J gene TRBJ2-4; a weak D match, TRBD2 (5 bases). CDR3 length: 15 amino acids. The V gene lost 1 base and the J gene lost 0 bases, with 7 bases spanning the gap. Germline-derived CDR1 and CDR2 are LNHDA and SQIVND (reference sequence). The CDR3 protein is CASSIGELAKNIQYF. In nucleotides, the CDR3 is TGTGCCAGTAGTATAGGGGAGTTAGCCAAAAACATTCAGTACTTC.

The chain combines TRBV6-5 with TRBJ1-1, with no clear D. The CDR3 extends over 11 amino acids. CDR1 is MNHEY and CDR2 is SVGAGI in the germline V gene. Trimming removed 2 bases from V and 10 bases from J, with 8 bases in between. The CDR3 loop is CASSYKGGAFF. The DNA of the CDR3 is TGTGCCAGCAGTTACAAGGGAGGAGCTTTCTTT.

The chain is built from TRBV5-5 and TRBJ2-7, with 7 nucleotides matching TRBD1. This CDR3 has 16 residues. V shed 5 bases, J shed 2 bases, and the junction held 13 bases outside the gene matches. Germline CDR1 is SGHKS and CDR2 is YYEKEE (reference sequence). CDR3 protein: CASSFLPPQGTYEQYF. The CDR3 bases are TGTGCCAGCAGTTTCCTGCCACCACAGGGGACCTACGAGCAGTACTTC.

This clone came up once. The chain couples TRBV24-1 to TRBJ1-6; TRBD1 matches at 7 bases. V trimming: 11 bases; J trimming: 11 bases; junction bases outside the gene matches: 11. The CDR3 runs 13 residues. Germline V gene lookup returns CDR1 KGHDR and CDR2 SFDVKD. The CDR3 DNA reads TGTGCCATCATCAGGGGGATCGGAGCACCCCTCCACTTT. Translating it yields CAIIRGIGAPLHF.

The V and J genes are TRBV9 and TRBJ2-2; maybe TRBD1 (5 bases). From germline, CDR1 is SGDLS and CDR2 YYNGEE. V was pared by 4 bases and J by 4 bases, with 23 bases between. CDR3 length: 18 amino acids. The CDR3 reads CASSPRAASRVGTGELFF. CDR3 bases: TGTGCCAGCAGCCCCCGGGCGGCGTCCAGGGTCGGCACCGGGGAGCTGTTTTTT. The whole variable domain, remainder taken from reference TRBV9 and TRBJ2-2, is DSGVTQTPKHLITATGQRVTLRCSPRSGDLSVYWYQQSLDQGLQFLIQYYNGEERAKGNILERFSAQQFPDLHSELNLSSLELGDSALYFCASSPRAASRVGTGELFFGEGSRLTVL.

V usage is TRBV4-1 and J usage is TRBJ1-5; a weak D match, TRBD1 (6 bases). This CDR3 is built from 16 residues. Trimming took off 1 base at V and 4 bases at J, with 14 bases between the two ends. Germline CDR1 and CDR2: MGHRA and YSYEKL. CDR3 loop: CASSQAPNRENQPQHF. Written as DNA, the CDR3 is TGCGCCAGCAGCCAAGCTCCCAACAGGGAAAATCAGCCCCAGCATTTT.

Written as DNA, the CDR3 is TGTGCCAGCAGTCCCGTGGGGGAGGGCCGTGGCACCGGGGAGCTGTTTTTT. It is translated as CASSPVGEGRGTGELFF. The chain carries TRBV27 and TRBJ2-2, with TRBD2 matching over 7 bases. The CDR3 runs 17 residues. The trim removed 5 bases at V and 4 bases at J, leaving 13 bases unmatched. The germline V gene encodes CDR1 MNHEY and CDR2 SMNVEV (reference sequence).

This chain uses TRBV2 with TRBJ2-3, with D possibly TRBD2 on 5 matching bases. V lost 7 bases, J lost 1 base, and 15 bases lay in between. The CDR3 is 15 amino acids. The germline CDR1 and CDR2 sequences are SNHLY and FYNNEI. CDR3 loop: CASTPSQRRTDTQYF. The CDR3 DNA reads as TGTGCCAGCACTCCAAGCCAGCGGCGCACAGATACGCAGTATTTT. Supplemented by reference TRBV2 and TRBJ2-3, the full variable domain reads EPEVTQTPSHQVTQMGQEVILRCVPISNHLYFYWYRQILGQKVEFLVSFYNNEISEKSEIFDDQFSVERPDGSNFTLKIRSTKLEDSAMYFCASTPSQRRTDTQYFGPGTRLTVL.

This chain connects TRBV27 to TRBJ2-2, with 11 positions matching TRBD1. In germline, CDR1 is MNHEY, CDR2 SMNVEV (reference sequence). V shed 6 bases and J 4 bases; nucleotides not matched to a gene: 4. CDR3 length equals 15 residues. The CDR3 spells CASSRDRGFTGELFF. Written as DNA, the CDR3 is TGTGCCAGCAGCCGGGACAGGGGGTTCACCGGGGAGCTGTTTTTT.

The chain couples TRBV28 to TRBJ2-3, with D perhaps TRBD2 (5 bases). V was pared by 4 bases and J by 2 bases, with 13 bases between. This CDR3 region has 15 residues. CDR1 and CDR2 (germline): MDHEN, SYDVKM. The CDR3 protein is CASSSLGEYTDTQYF. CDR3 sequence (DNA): TGTGCCAGCAGTTCCCTCGGGGAATACACAGATACGCAGTATTTT. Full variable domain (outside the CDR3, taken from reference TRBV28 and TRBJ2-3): DVKVTQSSRYLVKRTGEKVFLECVQDMDHENMFWYRQDPGLGLRLIYFSYDVKMKEKGDIPEGYSVSREKKERFSLILESASTNQTSMYLCASSSLGEYTDTQYFGPGTRLTVL.

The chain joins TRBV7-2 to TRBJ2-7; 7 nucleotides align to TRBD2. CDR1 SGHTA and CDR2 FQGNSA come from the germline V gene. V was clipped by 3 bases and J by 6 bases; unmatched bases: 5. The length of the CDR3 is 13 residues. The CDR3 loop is CASSLGGQGEQYF. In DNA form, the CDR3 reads TGTGCCAGCAGCTTGGGAGGGCAGGGCGAGCAGTACTTC.

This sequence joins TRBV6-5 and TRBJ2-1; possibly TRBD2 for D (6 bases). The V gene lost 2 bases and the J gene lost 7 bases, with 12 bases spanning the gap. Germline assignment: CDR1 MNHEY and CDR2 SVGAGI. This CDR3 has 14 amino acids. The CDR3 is CASSYGRENNEQFF. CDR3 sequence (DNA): TGTGCCAGCAGTTACGGGCGGGAAAATAATGAGCAGTTCTTC.

The CDR3 DNA reads TGCGCCAGCAGTGGGACAAAGCTCGGATGGGAAGCTTTCTTT. This gives the protein CASSGTKLGWEAFF. The chain has TRBV10-1 and TRBJ1-1, with D possibly matching TRBD1 (5 bases). Trimming shortened V by 4 bases and J by 8 bases, and 17 bases separated the two germline ends. The CDR3 length is 14 residues. CDR1 is WNHNN, CDR2 SYGVQD, per germline (reference sequence).